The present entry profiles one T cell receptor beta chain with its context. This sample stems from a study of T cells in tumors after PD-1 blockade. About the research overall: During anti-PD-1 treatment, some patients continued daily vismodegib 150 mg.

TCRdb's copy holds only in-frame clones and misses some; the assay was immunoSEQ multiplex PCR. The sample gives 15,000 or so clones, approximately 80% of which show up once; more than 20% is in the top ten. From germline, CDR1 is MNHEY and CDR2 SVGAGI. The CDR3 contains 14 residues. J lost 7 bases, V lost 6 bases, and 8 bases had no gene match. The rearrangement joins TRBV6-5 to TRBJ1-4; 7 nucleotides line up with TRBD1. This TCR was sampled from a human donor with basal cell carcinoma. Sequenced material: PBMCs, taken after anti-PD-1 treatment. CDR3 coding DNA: TGTGCCAGCAGAGTAACAGGGGAAGGTGAAAAACTGTTTTTT. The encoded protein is CASRVTGEGEKLFF.